A single sample gave rise to the 29 T cell receptor beta chains below, sequenced in a study of OX40 agonist ivuxolimab in advanced cancers. Assay: immunoSEQ multiplex PCR; the TCRdb copy retains only in-frame clones and omits some. The sample includes approximately 90,000 clones, about 89% of them seen just once. The sample was CD4+ or CD8+ T cells sorted from blood, taken in a trial of the OX40 agonist ivuxolimab. These receptor sequences come from an adult with an advanced solid tumor such as melanoma, head and neck, liver or kidney cancer.

J is TRBJ2-7 and V is TRBV28; 11 bases match TRBD1. Germline-derived CDR1 and CDR2 are MDHEN and SYDVKM. V dropped 6 bases and J dropped 5; count of bases not matched to a gene: 9. The CDR3 is 15 amino acids. The DNA of the CDR3 is TGTGCCAGCAGCCCTGGACAGGGGGCCTGGGACGAGCAGTACTTC. Encoded protein: CASSPGQGAWDEQYF.

CDR3 loop: CASWTGLGSSYNEQFF. DNA of the CDR3: TGTGCCAGCTGGACAGGGCTTGGGAGCTCCTACAATGAGCAGTTCTTC. The chain employs TRBV2 and TRBJ2-1, with 8 bases that match TRBD1. The germline V gene has CDR1 SNHLY and CDR2 FYNNEI. The CDR3 is 16 residues long. Germline trimming cut 8 bases from V and 0 bases from J; bases unmatched to any gene: 9.

The CDR3 reads CASSPGTGVAGELFF. The CDR3, as DNA: TGTGCCAGCAGCCCCGGGACAGGGGTGGCCGGGGAGCTGTTTTTT. The rearrangement joins TRBV5-4 to TRBJ2-2, with 10 nucleotides matching TRBD1. The germline V gene encodes CDR1 SGHNT and CDR2 YYREEE (reference sequence). The CDR3 is 15 residues long. V was clipped by 4 bases and J by 6 bases; unmatched bases: 6.

The chain recombines TRBV5-1 with TRBJ2-7; D not certain. The CDR3 extends over 13 amino acids. Trimming cost V 0 bases and J 2 bases, with 6 bases left between them. Germline assignment: CDR1 SGHRS and CDR2 YFSETQ. CDR3 sequence reads: CASSLGSTYEQYF. The CDR3 nucleotides read TGCGCCAGCAGCTTGGGCAGCACCTACGAGCAGTACTTC.

The genes are TRBV29-1 and TRBJ2-7, with D perhaps given as TRBD1 or TRBD2 (6 bases each). With 0 bases removed from V and 1 base from J, the gap between germline ends came to 13 bases. CDR1 is SQVTM and CDR2 is ANQGSEA in the germline V gene. The CDR3 runs to 15 residues. CDR3 nucleotides: TGCAGCGTTGAAGACTGGGGGGCTGGGTCCTACGAGCAGTACTTC. Residues: CSVEDWGAGSYEQYF.

This clone was counted a single time. The chain combines TRBV5-1 with TRBJ2-1; 13 positions match TRBD2. CDR1 is SGHRS, CDR2 YFSETQ, per germline. The junction had 8 bases not matched to a gene; V was cut back by 5 bases and J by 6 bases. CDR3 length equals 16 residues. CDR3 amino acids: CASSLSRTSGSNEQFF. Written as DNA, the CDR3 is TGCGCCAGCAGTTTATCGCGGACTAGCGGGAGCAATGAGCAGTTCTTC.

The CDR3 DNA sequence: TGTGCCAGCAGCGTTGACAGGGTTACCGGGGAGCTGTTTTTT. It is translated as CASSVDRVTGELFF. This chain connects TRBV2 to TRBJ2-2; 7 bases align to TRBD1. Trimming cost V 6 bases and J 5 bases; bases outside gene matches: 6. The length of the CDR3 is 14 residues. The germline V gene encodes CDR1 SNHLY and CDR2 FYNNEI.

In this sample, this clone turned up once. The V gene is TRBV5-8, the J gene TRBJ2-1; no definite D call. The ends were cut back, 0 bases at V and 8 bases at J, with 21 bases in the middle. The CDR3 consists of 17 residues. Germline V gene data show CDR1 as SGHTS and CDR2 as YDEGEE. Written as DNA, the CDR3 is TGTGCCAGCAGCTTGGGAAGGCTCCAACTCAGCGTTGATGAGCAGTTCTTC. Translated: CASSLGRLQLSVDEQFF.

This clone is a singleton in its sample. J is TRBJ2-7 and V is TRBV18, with TRBD1 matching 7 bases. Trimming at V came to 3 bases and at J to 6 bases, leaving 5 bases not matched to a gene. This CDR3 contains 13 residues. CDR1 and CDR2 (germline): KGHSH, LQKENI. CDR3 in DNA: TGTGCCAGCTCACCCCTTAGGGGGCTCGAGCAGTACTTC. This gives the protein CASSPLRGLEQYF.

The chain joins TRBV9 to TRBJ1-1, with D possibly TRBD1 on 6 matching bases. Between the trimmed V and J ends, which lost 0 bases and 1 base, there was a span of 7 bases. The CDR3 has 14 residues. The germline CDR1 and CDR2 sequences are SGDLS and YYNGEE. The CDR3 reads CASSVETGNTEAFF. The CDR3 DNA reads TGTGCCAGCAGCGTAGAGACAGGGAACACTGAAGCTTTCTTT.

The CDR3 DNA reads TGTGCCAGCAGTAAAGCACGGACAGGGGCTTTCCAAGAGACCCAGTACTTC. Protein: CASSKARTGAFQETQYF. V is TRBV11-2 and J is TRBJ2-5, with 9 bases fitting TRBD1. The CDR3 is 17 amino acids. V trimming: 6 bases; J trimming: 1 base; junction bases outside the gene matches: 12. Germline CDR1 is SGHAT and CDR2 is FQNNGV.

The rearrangement links TRBV5-4 to TRBJ2-1; 9 bases match TRBD2. V lost 5 bases to trimming and J lost 4 bases; unmatched junction nucleotides: 7. Germline V gene sequence: CDR1 SGHNT, CDR2 YYREEE (reference sequence). The CDR3 runs to 15 residues. CDR3 sequence: CASRPSGIAYNEQFF. The CDR3 nucleotides read TGTGCCAGCAGACCTAGCGGGATTGCGTACAATGAGCAGTTCTTC.

The gene calls are TRBV5-1 and TRBJ2-2; no firm D call. V lost 6 bases to trimming and J lost 4 bases, with 19 bases between them. Germline V gene lookup returns CDR1 SGHRS and CDR2 YFSETQ. This CDR3 contains 16 residues. The CDR3 spells CASKVEPLRATGELFF. CDR3 coding DNA: TGCGCCAGCAAGGTGGAGCCGCTCCGAGCCACCGGGGAGCTGTTTTTT.

The chain links TRBV6-1 to TRBJ2-1; D may be TRBD2 (5 bases). Trimming removed 2 bases at V and 7 bases at J, with 15 bases between. This CDR3 region has 15 residues. Germline V lookup: CDR1 MNHNS, CDR2 SASEGT. CDR3 protein: CASSEMVSERNEQFF. DNA for the CDR3: TGTGCCAGCAGTGAAATGGTTAGCGAGAGGAATGAGCAGTTCTTC.

This sequence joins TRBV15 and TRBJ2-5, with D possibly being TRBD2 (6 bases). This CDR3 spans 14 amino acids. Germline V CDR1 and CDR2: LNHNV, YYDKDF (reference sequence). The V end was cut by 2 bases, the J end by 3 bases, with 10 bases between. The chain's CDR3 is CATSRPGLKETQYF. CDR3 bases: TGTGCCACCAGCAGACCGGGACTGAAAGAGACCCAGTACTTC.

The gene calls are TRBV11-2 and TRBJ2-1, with TRBD1 as a possible D gene (6 bases). CDR1 and CDR2 (germline): SGHAT, FQNNGV. V was cut by 3 bases and J by 4 bases, with 22 bases left in between. This CDR3 has 18 amino acids. The CDR3 DNA is TGTGCCAGCAGCTTGGATCCGGGACATAGAGGTTCTTACAATGAGCAGTTCTTC. Encoded protein: CASSLDPGHRGSYNEQFF.

This clone was picked up a small number of times. The CDR3 loop reads CASSGNTEAFF. For the CDR3, the DNA is TGTGCCAGCAGCGGGAACACTGAAGCTTTCTTT. The chain combines TRBV27 with TRBJ1-1; D is unresolved. In germline, CDR1 is MNHEY, CDR2 SMNVEV (reference sequence). This CDR3 has 11 amino acids. The V end lost 6 bases, the J end lost 1 base, and 3 bases lay between the germline ends.

The V and J genes are TRBV6-5 and TRBJ1-1; D uncertain. The V gene's germline CDR1 is MNHEY and CDR2 SVGAGI. V was shortened by 2 bases and J by 11 bases, with 15 bases between the two germline ends. This CDR3 has 13 residues. This chain's CDR3 is CASSYGFEVRAFF. The CDR3 DNA reads as TGTGCCAGCAGTTACGGTTTTGAGGTCCGGGCTTTCTTT.

V and J are TRBV29-1 and TRBJ2-6; no clear D gene. Germline CDR1 and CDR2: SQVTM and ANQGSEA. Trimming pared 0 bases from V and 0 bases from J, leaving 6 bases between. This CDR3 is 15 amino acids long. The CDR3 loop is CSVEDKLSGANVLTF. Here the CDR3 DNA reads TGCAGCGTTGAAGACAAACTCTCTGGGGCCAACGTCCTGACTTTC.

The J gene is TRBJ2-4, the V gene TRBV15, with D hard to call. Trimming took off 0 bases at V and 3 bases at J, with 12 bases between the two ends. The CDR3 runs 16 residues. From germline, CDR1 is LNHNV and CDR2 YYDKDF (reference sequence). CDR3 region: CATSRDDWVGKNIQYF. For the CDR3, the DNA is TGTGCCACCAGCAGAGATGACTGGGTTGGCAAAAACATTCAGTACTTC.

J is TRBJ1-5 and V is TRBV11-2; D uncertain. Germline CDR1 and CDR2: SGHAT and FQNNGV. The ends were cut back, 6 bases at V and 2 bases at J, with 20 bases in the middle. There are 17 residues in the CDR3. Here the CDR3 reads CASRIPEVPPCNQPQHF. The CDR3 nucleotides read TGTGCCAGCAGGATCCCTGAGGTCCCCCCTTGCAATCAGCCCCAGCATTTT.

Only one count was recorded for this clone. The CDR3 DNA follows: TGTGCCAGCAATTCAGGGATGACTGAAGCTTTCTTT. It codes for CASNSGMTEAFF. The rearrangement links TRBV28 to TRBJ1-1, with D maybe TRBD1 (5 bases). Germline V lookup: CDR1 MDHEN, CDR2 SYDVKM. Trimming took off 7 bases at V and 5 bases at J, with 11 bases between the two ends. This CDR3 has 12 residues.

The chain joins TRBV4-1 to TRBJ1-5; perhaps TRBD1 as D (5 bases). CDR1 MGHRA and CDR2 YSYEKL come from the germline V gene. The ends were cut back, 5 bases at V and 4 bases at J, with 15 bases in the middle. The CDR3 contains 15 residues. The CDR3 here is CASSNGGLDNQPQHF. As DNA, the CDR3 is TGCGCCAGCAGCAATGGGGGACTGGATAATCAGCCCCAGCATTTT.

The genes are TRBV7-6 and TRBJ2-7, with TRBD1 matching 12 bases. The trim removed 5 bases at V and 9 bases at J, leaving 11 bases unmatched. The germline V gene has CDR1 SGHVS and CDR2 FNYEAQ. The CDR3 loop spans 15 amino acids. The CDR3 region has the DNA TGTGCCAGCAGCCCCAGCCGGGACAGGGGGCTGGGGCAGTACTTC. Translating it yields CASSPSRDRGLGQYF.

This clone was counted a single time. V gene TRBV11-1 combines with J gene TRBJ2-6, with D unresolved. Deletions cut 1 base from V and 2 bases from J, with 18 bases between. Germline-derived CDR1 and CDR2 are SGHAT and FQDESV (reference sequence). The CDR3 has 19 residues. The CDR3: CASSLESEYYSAGANVLTF. In nucleotides, the CDR3 is TGTGCCAGCAGCTTAGAGTCGGAGTATTATTCCGCTGGGGCCAACGTCCTGACTTTC.

This clone was picked up one time. V is TRBV19 and J is TRBJ2-2; D may be TRBD1 (5 bases). The CDR3 is made up of 14 amino acids. Trimming shortened V by 6 bases and J by 5 bases, and 13 bases separated the two germline ends. Germline V CDR1 and CDR2: LNHDA, SQIVND (reference sequence). The CDR3, as DNA: TGTGCCAGTAGCAATACAGGCTGGACCGGGGAGCTGTTTTTT. This translates into CASSNTGWTGELFF.

The chain joins TRBV11-2 to TRBJ2-5; the D gene is possibly TRBD2 (5 bases). The CDR3 loop spans 13 amino acids. Germline V lookup: CDR1 SGHAT, CDR2 FQNNGV. V shed 1 base and J shed 5 bases, with 8 bases lying between them. The DNA of the CDR3 is TGTGCCAGCAGCTTAGGCCCGGGGGAGACCCAGTACTTC. As protein: CASSLGPGETQYF.

This chain connects TRBV28 to TRBJ2-7; D is unresolved. V was shortened by 2 bases and J by 6 bases, with 32 bases between the two germline ends. CDR3 size: 20 residues. CDR1 MDHEN and CDR2 SYDVKM come from the germline V gene. The CDR3 nucleotides are TGTGCCAGCAGTTTACGTGTACCTAGGGCCTCGCAGGTGGTGTCAAGCGAGCAGTACTTC. Translation: CASSLRVPRASQVVSSEQYF.

Comments on this clone: The same CDR3 arises from other DNA sequences in this sample as well. The genes are TRBV28 and TRBJ2-1, with D maybe TRBD1 (5 bases). The CDR3 runs to 10 residues. Germline CDR1 MDHEN, CDR2 SYDVKM. Deletions cut 6 bases from V and 8 bases from J, with 5 bases between. CDR3 protein: CASSRDEQFF. CDR3 bases: TGTGCCAGCAGCAGGGATGAGCAGTTCTTC. The whole variable domain, remainder taken from reference TRBV28 and TRBJ2-1, is DVKVTQSSRYLVKRTGEKVFLECVQDMDHENMFWYRQDPGLGLRLIYFSYDVKMKEKGDIPEGYSVSREKKERFSLILESASTNQTSMYLCASSRDEQFFGPGTRLTVL.